This T cell receptor beta chain was captured in a study of control samples from healthy donors and cancer patients. The CDR3 is 13 residues long. V lost 6 bases, J lost 3 bases, and 11 bases lay in between. Libraries were prepared by immunoSEQ multiplex PCR; TCRdb keeps only in-frame clonotypes and omits some of them. Of about 54,000 clones in the sample, almost 96% are singletons; the top ten hold around 2%. Sequencing was carried out using blood. The chain is built from TRBV12-3 or TRBV12-4 and TRBJ1-1; D call uncertain. The clonotype comes from a woman aged 25 to 39 in good health. The CDR3: CASSFWGYTEAFF. The CDR3 region has the DNA TGTGCCAGCAGCTTCTGGGGATACACTGAAGCTTTCTTT.